Listed below are T cell receptor beta chains from one sample, sequenced in a study of T cells in Graves' hyperthyroidism and ophthalmopathy. MiXCR, run by TCRdb on the multiplex PCR reads, gives a single entry per CDR3 protein. The data show approximately 510,000 distinct CDR3 sequences, over 45% seen once. The specimen was peripheral blood or thyroid tissue (not recorded which). These receptor sequences come from an adult woman with Graves' disease, either hyperthyroidism or ophthalmopathy (not recorded which). The CDR3 runs from the conserved cysteine through the conserved F or W. The D gene is left open where the match is weak. Clone size is not always given. Where it is, it says once, few, many or a class for expanded clones.

V	size	D	J	DNA	CDR3
TRBV30	many	TRBD1	TRBJ1-1	TGTGCCTGGAGTGTCGGGACAGTCAACACTGAAGCTTTCTTT	CAWSVGTVNTEAFF
TRBV7-9	few	TRBD2	TRBJ2-7	TGTGCCAGCAGACTTAGCGGGAACGAGCAGTACTTC	CASRLSGNEQYF
TRBV29-1	-	TRBD1	TRBJ1-1	TGCAGCGTCCGGGACAGCGAAGCTTTCTTT	CSVRDSEAFF
TRBV7-9	-	TRBD1	TRBJ1-4	TGTGCCAGCACCAACGGACAGGGTGATGAAAAACTGTTTTTT	CASTNGQGDEKLFF
TRBV24-1	once	TRBD1	TRBJ2-5	TGTGCCACCAGTGATGGGGGACAGGGGGCAGAGACCCAGTACTTC	CATSDGGQGAETQYF
TRBV7-3	-	-	TRBJ1-1	TGTGCCAGCAGCTTATCGGCCCAAGGAACTGAAGCTTTCTTT	CASSLSAQGTEAFF
TRBV20-1	-	TRBD1	TRBJ2-7	TGCAGTGCCAGACGGACAGGGCCTCCTTACTTC	CSARRTGPPYF
TRBV7-9	few	TRBD2	TRBJ2-7	TGTGCCAGTAGTATACGGGAGGACCCCCACGAGCAGTACTTC	CASSIREDPHEQYF
TRBV15	-	-	TRBJ1-5	TGCGCCAGCAGCCAAGATGGAGGGTTCGGCAATCAGCCCCAGCATTTT	CASSQDGGFGNQPQHF
TRBV11-2	-	-	TRBJ1-6	TGTGCCAGCAGCTCCCTAGATTCACCCCTCCACTTT	CASSSLDSPLHF
TRBV2	few	TRBD1	TRBJ1-2	TGTGCCAGCAGTGGGACAGGAGGCTACACCTTC	CASSGTGGYTF
TRBV18	-	TRBD1	TRBJ2-7	TGTGCCAGCTCACCGGGGACAGGGAGGGAGCAGTACTTC	CASSPGTGREQYF
TRBV7-8	-	-	TRBJ2-5	TGTGCCAGCAGCGACTTTGGACAGAACCAAGAGACCCAGTACTTC	CASSDFGQNQETQYF
TRBV20-1	-	-	TRBJ1-2	TGCAGTGCGGGGACTAGCGGGAGTGTCTACACCTTC	CSAGTSGSVYTF
TRBV2	-	-	TRBJ1-5	TGTGCCAGCAGTGAAGCGCGGGGGCAGCCCCAGCATTTT	CASSEARGQPQHF
TRBV7-2	-	TRBD2	TRBJ2-5	TGTGCCAGCAGCCATCCCGGCCCAGCGGGGGGGCTCCAAGAGACCCAGTACTTC	CASSHPGPAGGLQETQYF
TRBV19	many	-	TRBJ2-2	TGTGCCAGTAGGGGCCGGAGAAACACCGGGGAGCTGTTTTTT	CASRGRRNTGELFF
TRBV12-3/TRBV12-4	few	TRBD1	TRBJ1-6	TGTGCCAGCAGCCCAGGGGACAGGGGTAATTCACCCCTCCACTTT	CASSPGDRGNSPLHF
TRBV30	few	-	TRBJ1-5	TGTGCCTGGAGTGTACAGAGCAATCAGCCCCAGCATTTT	CAWSVQSNQPQHF
TRBV20-1	once	-	TRBJ1-2	TGCAGTGCTAGTATGCCGGCAAACTATGGCTACACCTTC	CSASMPANYGYTF
TRBV12-3/TRBV12-4	-	TRBD1	TRBJ2-2	TGTGCCAGCAGCTTAGACCGGACAGGCTACACCGGGGAGCTGTTTTTT	CASSLDRTGYTGELFF
TRBV24-1	few	TRBD1	TRBJ1-5	TGTGCCACCAGTGATCGGACAGGGAGGCAGCCCCAGCATTTT	CATSDRTGRQPQHF
TRBV13	many	TRBD2	TRBJ2-7	TGTGCCAGCAGGAGGGGCGGGGGGTCCTACGAGCAGTACTTC	CASRRGGGSYEQYF
TRBV6-1	few	-	TRBJ1-5	TGTGCCAGCGGGTCCCGGGACGGTTCCCTTGGGGGCAATCAGCCCCAGCATTTT	CASGSRDGSLGGNQPQHF
TRBV5-5	-	-	TRBJ1-2	TGTGCCAGCAGCTTGGCTGGGGTTACCTATGGCTACACCTTC	CASSLAGVTYGYTF
TRBV6-5	few	-	TRBJ1-6	TGTGCCAGCAGTTACGAGACGGCGAATTCACCCCTCCACTTT	CASSYETANSPLHF
TRBV5-5	once	-	TRBJ2-5	TGTGCCAGCAGCGCCGAGAACACAAGAGCCCTCCAAGAGACCCAGTACTTC	CASSAENTRALQETQYF
TRBV11-1	-	-	TRBJ1-5	TGTGCCAGCAGTTCCCCGAGGGGCGTAAACAATCAGCCCCAGCATTTT	CASSSPRGVNNQPQHF
TRBV29-1	-	-	TRBJ1-6	TGCAGCGTTGAAGGGGAGGGACTATGGCTACACCTCCACTTT	CSVEGEGLWLHLHF
TRBV7-2	many	-	TRBJ1-5	TGTGCCAGCAGCTTAGTTGGGGTTAGCAATCAGCCCCAGCATTTT	CASSLVGVSNQPQHF
TRBV7-9	-	TRBD1	TRBJ1-6	TGTGCCAGCAGCTCTGACGGGACAGTTAATTCACCCCTCCACTTT	CASSSDGTVNSPLHF
TRBV9	-	-	TRBJ2-3	TGTGCCAGCAGCCTCGGAGGGGGGGCTACAGATACGCAGTATTTT	CASSLGGGATDTQYF
TRBV29-1	-	-	TRBJ1-2	TGCAGCGTTGAAGTGCAGCAGCTGCGGGGGGGGGATGGCTACACCTTC	CSVEVQQLRGGDGYTF
TRBV7-2	-	-	TRBJ2-5	TGTGCCAGCATCAGCTTAGCCCAGTACTTC	CASISLAQYF
TRBV7-2	-	-	TRBJ2-5	TGTGCCAGCAGCCCGGGGTGGCCGGGGACCCAGTACTTC	CASSPGWPGTQYF
TRBV29-1	-	-	TRBJ2-5	TGCAGCGTTGACGGGGAGTACCAAGAGACCCAGTACTTC	CSVDGEYQETQYF
TRBV7-9	-	-	TRBJ1-1	TGTGCCAGCAGCTCCCCCCCTTGGGGGGCGAAAACTGAAGCTTTCTTT	CASSSPPWGAKTEAFF
TRBV29-1	few	-	TRBJ1-2	TGCAGCGTCGAGGAGTTATACTATGGCTACACCTTC	CSVEELYYGYTF
TRBV11-2	-	-	TRBJ1-5	TGTGCCAGCAGTTTTGGGGGGAATAGCAATCAGCCCCAGCATTTT	CASSFGGNSNQPQHF
TRBV24-1	-	-	TRBJ2-6	TGTGCCACCAGTGCCGGGATCTCTGGGGCCAACGTCCTGACTTTC	CATSAGISGANVLTF
TRBV10-3	many	-	TRBJ1-2	TGTGCCATCAGTGATGGAATTGGCTACACCTTC	CAISDGIGYTF
TRBV7-6	-	TRBD1	TRBJ2-7	TGTGCCAGCAGCCTTGGGACAGGGGGCTTGAACGAGCAGTACTTC	CASSLGTGGLNEQYF
TRBV29-1	-	-	TRBJ1-2	TGCAGCGTTGAAGGGGGCACTGAGGGCTACACCTTC	CSVEGGTEGYTF
TRBV10-3	-	TRBD2	TRBJ2-5	TGTGCCATCAGTGGGACCGGGACTAGCGACCCCCAAGAGACCCAGTACTTC	CAISGTGTSDPQETQYF
TRBV29-1	-	-	TRBJ1-1	TGCAGTGCCCAGCGGGGGGGTATGGCTGAAGCTTTCTTT	CSAQRGGMAEAFF
TRBV19	few	TRBD1	TRBJ1-5	TGTGCCAGTAGTGACTGGACAGGGAGTTACAATCAGCCCCAGCATTTT	CASSDWTGSYNQPQHF
TRBV2	-	-	TRBJ2-3	TGTGCCAGCGCGCCGGGCCGCACAGATACGCAGTATTTT	CASAPGRTDTQYF
TRBV6-2/TRBV6-3	-	TRBD1	TRBJ1-5	TGTGCCAGCAGTCACAGGGGTTTGGTCCAGCCCCAGCATTTT	CASSHRGLVQPQHF
TRBV9	-	-	TRBJ2-7	TGTGCCAGCAGCGTAGACCAGGGGAGGGCCTACGAGCAGTACTTC	CASSVDQGRAYEQYF
TRBV4-1	many	-	TRBJ2-7	TGCGCCAGCAGCCAAGGGCCGGGTCTCGATAGGTACGAGCAGTACTTC	CASSQGPGLDRYEQYF
TRBV9	-	TRBD1	TRBJ2-2	TGTGCCAGCAGGAGGGGGCACACCGGGGAGCTGTTTTTT	CASRRGHTGELFF
TRBV15	-	TRBD1	TRBJ2-7	TGTGCCACCAGTACCGGGACAGGGTCCTACGAGCAGTACTTC	CATSTGTGSYEQYF
TRBV7-3	-	-	TRBJ2-2	TGTGCCAGCAGCCCCGGTAGTGGGGGGCCTTCGTGGGAGCTGTTTTTT	CASSPGSGGPSWELFF
TRBV20-1	-	TRBD1	TRBJ1-4	TGCAGTGCCAGTGGGACAGTTAATGAAAAACTGTTTTTT	CSASGTVNEKLFF
TRBV6-5	many	TRBD1	TRBJ1-3	TGTGCCAGCAGTCAACAGGGGTCTGGAAACACCATATATTTT	CASSQQGSGNTIYF